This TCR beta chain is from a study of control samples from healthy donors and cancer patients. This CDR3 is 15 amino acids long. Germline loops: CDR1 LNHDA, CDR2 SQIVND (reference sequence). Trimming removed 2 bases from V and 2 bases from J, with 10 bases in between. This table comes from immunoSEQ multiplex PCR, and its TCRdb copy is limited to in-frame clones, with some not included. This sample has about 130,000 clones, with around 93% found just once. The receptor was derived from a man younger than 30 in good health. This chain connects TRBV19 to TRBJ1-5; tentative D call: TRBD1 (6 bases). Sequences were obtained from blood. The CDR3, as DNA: TGTGCCAGTAGTATACAGGCAGGGGGCAATCAGCCCCAGCATTTT. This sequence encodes CASSIQAGGNQPQHF.